One and the same sample provided the 24 T cell receptor beta chains below, sequenced in a study of CD8+ T cells in alopecia areata. Treatment defined: oral pan-JAK inhibitor, 5-10 mg twice daily. Sequencing templates came from extracted RNA that was reverse transcribed into cDNA. TCRdb's copy holds only in-frame clones and misses some; the assay was immunoSEQ multiplex PCR. Here the sample spans roughly 210,000 clones, around two fifths being singletons. Specimen: CD4+ T cells sorted from blood, collected at roughly week 36, from a patient treated with tofacitinib. Receptor source: a human donor with alopecia areata.

This clone was detected once. The V and J genes are TRBV7-2 and TRBJ2-3, with D possibly TRBD2 on 7 matching bases. CDR1 is SGHTA and CDR2 is FQGNSA in the germline V gene. Deletions cut 7 bases from V and 12 bases from J, with 20 bases between. The CDR3 loop spans 13 amino acids. The CDR3 here is CASNPGGLSAQYF. In DNA, the CDR3 is TGTGCCAGCAATCCCGGGGGGCTATCCGCCCAGTATTTT.

The chain combines TRBV29-1 with TRBJ1-2; D ambiguous. V was cut by 0 bases and J by 8 bases, with 13 bases left in between. The CDR3 consists of 13 residues. Per germline, CDR1 SQVTM and CDR2 ANQGSEA. CDR3: CSVEDQGSGGYTF. Here the CDR3 DNA reads TGCAGCGTTGAAGATCAAGGAAGCGGGGGCTACACCTTC.

This clone showed up just a few times. The V and J genes are TRBV10-3 and TRBJ2-3; 9 nucleotides match TRBD1. This CDR3 contains 16 residues. Germline V gene lookup returns CDR1 ENHRY and CDR2 SYGVKD. J was trimmed by 6 bases and V by 2 bases; bases with no gene match: 9. The CDR3 here is CAISEGTGTGRDTQYF. The CDR3 bases are TGTGCCATCAGTGAGGGTACCGGGACAGGGAGGGATACGCAGTATTTT.

V usage is TRBV5-1 and J usage is TRBJ2-4; 9 nucleotides match TRBD2. Germline values: CDR1 SGHRS, CDR2 YFSETQ. The CDR3 is 18 residues long. Germline trimming cut 4 bases from V and 1 base from J; bases unmatched to any gene: 12. This chain's CDR3 is CASSAFRASGKAKNIQYF. DNA for the CDR3: TGCGCCAGCAGCGCGTTTCGGGCTAGCGGGAAGGCCAAAAACATTCAGTACTTC.

This chain connects TRBV19 to TRBJ1-5; a weak D match, TRBD1 (5 bases). V lost 8 bases to trimming and J lost 5 bases, with 10 bases between them. This CDR3 is built from 12 residues. Germline lookup yields CDR1 LNHDA and CDR2 SQIVND (reference sequence). In DNA form, the CDR3 reads TGTGCCAGTTCGGGGCGCGATCAGCCCCAGCATTTT. Its protein is CASSGRDQPQHF.

Only a few counts were recorded for this clone. The chain joins TRBV2 to TRBJ1-5; tentative D call: TRBD1 (6 bases). The CDR3 has 13 residues. The germline V and J ends were trimmed by 11 bases and 2 bases, with 13 bases remaining between them. Germline V gene lookup returns CDR1 SNHLY and CDR2 FYNNEI. CDR3 nucleotide sequence: TGTGCCGGGGGCCCGGAACGCAATCAGCCCCAGCATTTT. Its protein is CAGGPERNQPQHF.

This clone was seen only a few times. This rearrangement joins TRBV20-1 to TRBJ1-1; possible D gene TRBD1, 5 bases. V lost 7 bases and J 6 bases, leaving 9 bases between the germline ends. Per germline, CDR1 DFQATT and CDR2 SNEGSKA (reference sequence). The CDR3 is 10 amino acids. CDR3 bases: TGCAGTGTAGGGGCTCCTGAAGCTTTCTTT. It specifies CSVGAPEAFF.

The chain couples TRBV7-2 to TRBJ2-7, with TRBD2 identical over 10 bases. The CDR3 loop spans 15 amino acids. Germline loops: CDR1 SGHTA, CDR2 FQGNSA. J was trimmed by 1 base and V by 5 bases; bases with no gene match: 5. CDR3 protein: CASSPRTSGSYEQYF. In nucleotides, the CDR3 is TGTGCCAGCAGCCCAAGGACTAGCGGTTCCTACGAGCAGTACTTC.

The chain recombines TRBV28 with TRBJ1-4, with 7 bases that match TRBD1. This CDR3 spans 14 amino acids. Trimming at V came to 7 bases and at J to 11 bases, leaving 13 bases not matched to a gene. Germline lookup yields CDR1 MDHEN and CDR2 SYDVKM. The CDR3 DNA reads as TGTGCCAGCACTGTTCAGGGGGGCGGGGAGAAACTGTTTTTT. Its protein product is CASTVQGGGEKLFF.

CDR3 DNA: TGCAGCGTTAACAGCTGGGCCCTATCCTACAATGAGCAGTTCTTC. This gives the protein CSVNSWALSYNEQFF. The V gene is TRBV29-1, the J gene TRBJ2-1; D is unclear. The germline gives CDR1 SQVTM, CDR2 ANQGSEA. This CDR3 contains 15 residues. V was clipped by 5 bases and J by 1 base, with 15 bases between them.

Only a few counts were recorded for this clone. The chain couples TRBV30 to TRBJ1-2; 7 nucleotides match TRBD1. The CDR3 is 13 amino acids. The V segment lost 5 bases and the J segment 5 bases; nucleotides outside the gene matches: 8. Germline assignment: CDR1 GTSNPN and CDR2 SVGIG (reference sequence). CDR3 protein: CAWRGDSRYGYTF. The CDR3 DNA sequence: TGTGCCTGGCGTGGGGACAGTCGATATGGCTACACCTTC. Supplemented by reference TRBV30 and TRBJ1-2, the full variable domain reads SQTIHQWPATLVQPVGSPLSLECTVEGTSNPNLYWYRQAAGRGLQLLFYSVGIGQISSEVPQNLSASRPQDRQFILSSKKLLLSDSGFYLCAWRGDSRYGYTFGSGTRLTVV.

The V and J genes are TRBV28 and TRBJ1-5; D is ambiguous. The germline V gene has CDR1 MDHEN and CDR2 SYDVKM. This CDR3 spans 15 amino acids. V dropped 4 bases and J dropped 0 bases, with 10 bases sitting between them. CDR3 loop: CASSSAQLSNQPQHF. The CDR3 DNA is TGTGCCAGCAGTTCGGCGCAGCTTAGCAATCAGCCCCAGCATTTT.

The chain carries TRBV6-1 and TRBJ2-4, with TRBD2 matching over 7 bases. Germline V gene data show CDR1 as MNHNS and CDR2 as SASEGT. V lost 6 bases, J lost 7 bases, and 0 bases stayed unmatched. The CDR3 covers 11 residues. The CDR3 region is CASSGGNIQYF. The CDR3 nucleotides are TGTGCCAGCAGCGGGGGGAACATTCAGTACTTC.

The chain joins TRBV29-1 to TRBJ1-2, with D maybe TRBD1 (6 bases). Germline CDR1 is SQVTM and CDR2 is ANQGSEA. V was cut by 6 bases and J by 7 bases, with 18 bases left in between. This CDR3 is built from 13 residues. The CDR3 loop reads CSVSQGGGGGYTF. In DNA, the CDR3 is TGCAGCGTATCACAGGGAGGCGGCGGTGGCTACACCTTC.

This chain links TRBV29-1 with TRBJ2-7; possibly TRBD1 for D (5 bases). The germline CDR1 and CDR2 sequences are SQVTM and ANQGSEA. V lost 4 bases to trimming and J lost 4 bases, with 17 bases between them. The CDR3 has 14 amino acids. The CDR3 region is CSVVRQGSSYEQYF. The CDR3 nucleotides read TGCAGCGTTGTCCGCCAGGGTTCTTCGTACGAGCAGTACTTC.

This clone has more than one count but fewer than ten. This chain uses TRBV29-1 with TRBJ1-3, with TRBD1 matching over 7 bases. J lost 15 bases, V lost 4 bases, and 12 bases had no gene match. Germline V gives CDR1 SQVTM, CDR2 ANQGSEA. The CDR3 runs 12 residues. CDR3 in DNA: TGCAGCGTTGCCCCGGAGGGGGCAACGGCATATTTT. Protein product: CSVAPEGATAYF.

This clone has a count of ten or more. V usage is TRBV29-1 and J usage is TRBJ1-2, with 9 bases fitting TRBD1. With V trimmed by 1 base and J by 4 bases, 7 bases remained unmatched. This CDR3 comprises 15 residues. The germline V gene has CDR1 SQVTM and CDR2 ANQGSEA. The CDR3 bases are TGCAGCGTTGAAGTACGGGGACAGGGAAGCTATGGCTACACCTTC. Translation: CSVEVRGQGSYGYTF. Full variable domain (rest looked up from reference TRBV29-1 and TRBJ1-2): SAVISQKPSRDICQRGTSLTIQCQVDSQVTMMFWYRQQPGQSLTLIATANQGSEATYESGFVIDKFPISRPNLTFSTLTVSNMSPEDSSIYLCSVEVRGQGSYGYTFGSGTRLTVV.

This chain links TRBV30 with TRBJ1-2; 7 nucleotides match TRBD1. The CDR3 extends over 16 amino acids. Looked up from germline, CDR1 is GTSNPN and CDR2 is SVGIG (reference sequence). Germline trimming cut 1 base from V and 4 bases from J; bases unmatched to any gene: 12. The CDR3 bases are TGTGCCTGGAGTGCCCCCGGGACAGACAAATCCTATGGCTACACCTTC. It codes for CAWSAPGTDKSYGYTF.

This clone was found once. This chain joins TRBV27 and TRBJ2-7, with 7 bases that match TRBD2. The CDR3 is 18 residues long. V was clipped by 0 bases and J by 2 bases; unmatched bases: 13. CDR1 and CDR2 from the germline V gene are MNHEY and SMNVEV (reference sequence). Here the CDR3 DNA reads TGTGCCAGCAGTTTATCGGTTCGGTGGCGGGAGCCTCCCTACGAGCAGTACTTC. This translates into CASSLSVRWREPPYEQYF.

This clone was counted a few times. The chain couples TRBV9 to TRBJ1-4, with TRBD1 as a possible D gene (6 bases). CDR1 is SGDLS, CDR2 YYNGEE, per germline. Trimming pared 0 bases from V and 7 bases from J, leaving 13 bases between. This CDR3 spans 15 amino acids. CDR3 amino acids: CASSVGGPRVEKLFF. In nucleotides, the CDR3 is TGTGCCAGCAGCGTAGGGGGGCCTAGGGTTGAAAAACTGTTTTTT.

The chain couples TRBV29-1 to TRBJ1-3; possible D gene TRBD1, 5 bases. The V gene lost 4 bases and the J gene lost 3 bases, with 10 bases spanning the gap. Germline CDR1 is SQVTM and CDR2 is ANQGSEA. The CDR3 is made up of 13 amino acids. The CDR3 sequence: CSVGGGGGNTIYF. The CDR3 nucleotides read TGCAGCGTTGGTGGGGGAGGTGGAAACACCATATATTTT.

V gene TRBV11-2 combines with J gene TRBJ2-3; unclear D gene. Germline V gene data show CDR1 as SGHAT and CDR2 as FQNNGV. V lost 4 bases to trimming and J lost 4 bases, with 12 bases between them. The CDR3 is 14 amino acids. CDR3 coding DNA: TGTGCCAGCAGCTCCCCTCGGGTCCCAGATACGCAGTATTTT. Its translation: CASSSPRVPDTQYF.

This chain links TRBV28 with TRBJ1-2, with D possibly being TRBD1 (5 bases). CDR3 length equals 16 residues. Trimming shortened V by 6 bases and J by 8 bases, and 25 bases separated the two germline ends. Germline assignment: CDR1 MDHEN and CDR2 SYDVKM. In DNA form, the CDR3 reads TGTGCCAGCAGGATTCGGGGGGAGTTCCAAACGCACGGCTACACCTTC. Protein: CASRIRGEFQTHGYTF.

The CDR3 region is CASSIRGGISFVPFF. In DNA form, the CDR3 reads TGTGCCAGCAGTATTAGGGGGGGGATTTCGTTTGTGCCTTTCTTT. This chain links TRBV28 with TRBJ1-1; D possibly corresponds to TRBD1 (6 bases). Between the trimmed V and J ends, which lost 5 bases and 12 bases, there was a span of 25 bases. The CDR3 contains 15 residues. CDR1 is MDHEN and CDR2 is SYDVKM in the germline V gene.